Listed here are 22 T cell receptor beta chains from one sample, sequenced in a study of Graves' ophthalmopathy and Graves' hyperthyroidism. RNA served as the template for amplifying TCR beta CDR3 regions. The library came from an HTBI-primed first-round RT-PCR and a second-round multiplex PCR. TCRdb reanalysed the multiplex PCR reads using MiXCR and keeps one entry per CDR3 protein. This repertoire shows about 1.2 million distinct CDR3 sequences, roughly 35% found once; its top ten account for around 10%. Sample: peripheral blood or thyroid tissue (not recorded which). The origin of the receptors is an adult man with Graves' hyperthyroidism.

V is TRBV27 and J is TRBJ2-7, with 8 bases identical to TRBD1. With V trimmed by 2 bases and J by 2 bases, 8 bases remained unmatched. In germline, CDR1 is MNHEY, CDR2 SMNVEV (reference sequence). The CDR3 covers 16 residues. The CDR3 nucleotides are TGTGCCAGCAGTTTACGGGGACAGGCCGCAACCTACGAGCAGTACTTC. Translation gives CASSLRGQAATYEQYF.

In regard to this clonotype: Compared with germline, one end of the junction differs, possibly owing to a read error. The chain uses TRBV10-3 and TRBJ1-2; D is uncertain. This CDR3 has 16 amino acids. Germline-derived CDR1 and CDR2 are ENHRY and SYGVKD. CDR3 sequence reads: CASSESNSLLNYGYTF. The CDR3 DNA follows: TGTGCCAGCAGTGAGTCAAACAGTCTTTTAAACTATGGCTACACCTTC.

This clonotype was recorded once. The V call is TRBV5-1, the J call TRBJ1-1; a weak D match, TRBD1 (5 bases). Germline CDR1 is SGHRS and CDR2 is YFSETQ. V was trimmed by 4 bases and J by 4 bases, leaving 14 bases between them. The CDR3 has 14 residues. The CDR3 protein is CASSEQVGPTEAFF. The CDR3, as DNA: TGCGCCAGCAGCGAACAGGTGGGTCCCACTGAAGCTTTCTTT.

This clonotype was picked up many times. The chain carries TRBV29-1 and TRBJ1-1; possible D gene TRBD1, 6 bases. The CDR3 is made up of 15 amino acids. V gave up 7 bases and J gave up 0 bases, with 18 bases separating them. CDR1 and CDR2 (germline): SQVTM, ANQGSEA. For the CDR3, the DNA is TGCAGCGGGGAAAGGGAGGGGGACTTGAACACTGAAGCTTTCTTT. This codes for CSGEREGDLNTEAFF. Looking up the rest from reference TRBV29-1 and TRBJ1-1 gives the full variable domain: SAVISQKPSRDICQRGTSLTIQCQVDSQVTMMFWYRQQPGQSLTLIATANQGSEATYESGFVIDKFPISRPNLTFSTLTVSNMSPEDSSIYLCSGEREGDLNTEAFFGQGTRLTVV.

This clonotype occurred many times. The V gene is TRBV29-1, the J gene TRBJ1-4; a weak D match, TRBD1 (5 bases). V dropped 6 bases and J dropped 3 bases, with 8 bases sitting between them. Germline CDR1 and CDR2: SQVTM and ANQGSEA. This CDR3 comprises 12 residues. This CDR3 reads CSVTAANEKLFF. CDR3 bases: TGCAGCGTGACAGCGGCTAATGAAAAACTGTTTTTT.

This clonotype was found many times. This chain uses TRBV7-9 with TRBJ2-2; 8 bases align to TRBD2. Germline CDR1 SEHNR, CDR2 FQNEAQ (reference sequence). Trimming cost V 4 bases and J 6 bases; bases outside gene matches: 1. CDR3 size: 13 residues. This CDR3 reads CASSWTSPGELFF. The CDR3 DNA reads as TGTGCCAGCAGCTGGACTAGCCCCGGGGAGCTGTTTTTT. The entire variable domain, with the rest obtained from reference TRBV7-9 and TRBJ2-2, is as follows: DTGVSQNPRHKITKRGQNVTFRCDPISEHNRLYWYRQTLGQGPEFLTYFQNEAQLEKSRLLSDRFSAERPKGSFSTLEIQRTEQGDSAMYLCASSWTSPGELFFGEGSRLTVL.

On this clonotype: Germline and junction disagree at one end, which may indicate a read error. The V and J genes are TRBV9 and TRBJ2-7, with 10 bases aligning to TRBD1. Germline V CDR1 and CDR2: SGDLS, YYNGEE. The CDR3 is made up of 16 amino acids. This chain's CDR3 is CASSVEAGQGDYEQHF. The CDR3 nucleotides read TGTGCCAGCAGCGTAGAGGCAGGACAGGGGGACTACGAGCAGCACTTC.

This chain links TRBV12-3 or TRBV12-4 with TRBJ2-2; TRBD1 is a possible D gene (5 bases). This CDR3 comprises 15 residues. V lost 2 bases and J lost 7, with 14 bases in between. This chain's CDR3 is CASSLFQGIDGELFF. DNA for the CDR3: TGTGCCAGCAGTTTATTTCAGGGTATCGACGGGGAGCTGTTTTTT.

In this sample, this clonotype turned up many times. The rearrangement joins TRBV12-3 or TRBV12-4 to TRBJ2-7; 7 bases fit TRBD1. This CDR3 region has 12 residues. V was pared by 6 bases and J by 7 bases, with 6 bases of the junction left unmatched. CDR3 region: CASRGDSWEQYF. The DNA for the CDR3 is TGTGCCAGCAGGGGGGACAGCTGGGAGCAGTACTTC.

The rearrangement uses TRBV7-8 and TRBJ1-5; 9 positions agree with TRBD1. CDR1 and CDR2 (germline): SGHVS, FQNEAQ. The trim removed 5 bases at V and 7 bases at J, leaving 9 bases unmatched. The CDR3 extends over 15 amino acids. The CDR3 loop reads CASSQGQGSWQPQHF. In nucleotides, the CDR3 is TGTGCCAGCAGCCAGGGACAGGGTTCATGGCAGCCCCAGCATTTT.

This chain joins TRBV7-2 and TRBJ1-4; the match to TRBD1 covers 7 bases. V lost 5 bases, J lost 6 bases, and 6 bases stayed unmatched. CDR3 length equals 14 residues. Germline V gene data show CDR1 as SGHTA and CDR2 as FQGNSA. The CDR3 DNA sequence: TGTGCCAGCAGCCCAGGGGGGTCGGATGAAAAACTGTTTTTT. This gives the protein CASSPGGSDEKLFF.

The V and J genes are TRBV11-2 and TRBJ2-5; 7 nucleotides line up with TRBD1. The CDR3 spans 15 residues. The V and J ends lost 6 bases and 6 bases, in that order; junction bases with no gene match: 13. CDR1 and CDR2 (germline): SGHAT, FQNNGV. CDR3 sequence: CASSSTGAPPQTQYF. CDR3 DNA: TGTGCCAGCAGTTCTACAGGGGCTCCACCTCAGACCCAGTACTTC. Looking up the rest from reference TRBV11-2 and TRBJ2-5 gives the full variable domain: EAGVAQSPRYKIIEKRQSVAFWCNPISGHATLYWYQQILGQGPKLLIQFQNNGVVDDSQLPKDRFSAERLKGVDSTLKIQPAKLEDSAVYLCASSSTGAPPQTQYFGPGTRLLVL.

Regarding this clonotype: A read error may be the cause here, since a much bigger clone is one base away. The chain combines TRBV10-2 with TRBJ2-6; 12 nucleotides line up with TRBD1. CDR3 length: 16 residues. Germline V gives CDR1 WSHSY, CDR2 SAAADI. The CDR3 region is CAGRGQGASGANVLAF. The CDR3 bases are TGCGCCGGACGGGGACAGGGGGCGTCTGGGGCCAACGTCCTGGCTTTC.

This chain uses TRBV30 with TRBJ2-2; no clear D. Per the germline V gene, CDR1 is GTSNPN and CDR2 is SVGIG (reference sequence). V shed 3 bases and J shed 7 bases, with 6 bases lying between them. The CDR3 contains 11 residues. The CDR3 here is CAWRGGGELFF. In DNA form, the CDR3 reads TGTGCCTGGAGGGGCGGCGGGGAGCTGTTTTTT.

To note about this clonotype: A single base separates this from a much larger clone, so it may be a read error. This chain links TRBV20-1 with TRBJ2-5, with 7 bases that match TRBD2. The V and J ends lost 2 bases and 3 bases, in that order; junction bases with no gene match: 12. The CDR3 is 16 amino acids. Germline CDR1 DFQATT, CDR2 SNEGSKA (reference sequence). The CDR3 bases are TGCAGTGCTAGATGGCCCTCCACTAGCGCGAAAGAGACCCAGTACTTC. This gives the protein CSARWPSTSAKETQYF.

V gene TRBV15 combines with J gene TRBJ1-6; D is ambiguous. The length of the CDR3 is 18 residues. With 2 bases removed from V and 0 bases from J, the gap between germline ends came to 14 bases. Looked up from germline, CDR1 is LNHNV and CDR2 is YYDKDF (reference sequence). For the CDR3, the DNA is TGTGCCACCAGCAGACCCGGCGCCAAGAGCTCCTATAATTCACCCCTCCACTTT. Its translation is CATSRPGAKSSYNSPLHF.

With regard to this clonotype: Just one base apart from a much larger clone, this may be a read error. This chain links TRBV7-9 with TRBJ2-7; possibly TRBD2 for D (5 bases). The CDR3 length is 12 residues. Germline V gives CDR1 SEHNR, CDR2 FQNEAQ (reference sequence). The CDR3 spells CVSSLVLGRLFF. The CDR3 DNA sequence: TGTGTCAGCAGCTTAGTCCTCGGTCGACTATTTTTC.

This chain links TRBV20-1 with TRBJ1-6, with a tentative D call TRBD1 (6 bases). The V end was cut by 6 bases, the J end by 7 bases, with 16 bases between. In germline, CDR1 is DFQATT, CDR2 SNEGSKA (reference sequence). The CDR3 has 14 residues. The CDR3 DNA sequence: TGCAGTGCCCGGCGGGGGGCCCCAAATTCACCCCTCCACTTT. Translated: CSARRGAPNSPLHF.

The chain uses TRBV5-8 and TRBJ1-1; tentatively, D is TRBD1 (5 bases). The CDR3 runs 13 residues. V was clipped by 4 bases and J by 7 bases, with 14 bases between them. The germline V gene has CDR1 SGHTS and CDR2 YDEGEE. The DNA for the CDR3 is TGTGCCAGCAGCCGCGGGAGGGGCGGTGAAGCTTTCTTT. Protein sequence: CASSRGRGGEAFF.

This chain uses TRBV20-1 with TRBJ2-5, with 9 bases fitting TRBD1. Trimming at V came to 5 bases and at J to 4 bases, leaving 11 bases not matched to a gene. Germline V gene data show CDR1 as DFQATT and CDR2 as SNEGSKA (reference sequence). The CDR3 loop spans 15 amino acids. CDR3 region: CSAAPFGQGRETQYF. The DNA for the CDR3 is TGCAGTGCTGCCCCGTTCGGACAGGGGCGAGAGACCCAGTACTTC.

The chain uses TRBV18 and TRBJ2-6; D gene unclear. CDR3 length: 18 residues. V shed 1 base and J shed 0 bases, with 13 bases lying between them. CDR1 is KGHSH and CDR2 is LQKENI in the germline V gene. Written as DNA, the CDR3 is TGTGCCAGCTCACCACTACCCCCCGTACCCTCTGGGGCCAACGTCCTGACTTTC. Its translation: CASSPLPPVPSGANVLTF.

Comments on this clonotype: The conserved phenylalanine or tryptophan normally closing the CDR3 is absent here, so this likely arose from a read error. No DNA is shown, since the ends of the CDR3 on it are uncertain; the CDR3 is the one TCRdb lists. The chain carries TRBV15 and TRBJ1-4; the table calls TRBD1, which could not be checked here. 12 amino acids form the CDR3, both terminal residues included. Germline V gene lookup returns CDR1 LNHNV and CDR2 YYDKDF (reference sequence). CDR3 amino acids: CATSRVRQGDNY.